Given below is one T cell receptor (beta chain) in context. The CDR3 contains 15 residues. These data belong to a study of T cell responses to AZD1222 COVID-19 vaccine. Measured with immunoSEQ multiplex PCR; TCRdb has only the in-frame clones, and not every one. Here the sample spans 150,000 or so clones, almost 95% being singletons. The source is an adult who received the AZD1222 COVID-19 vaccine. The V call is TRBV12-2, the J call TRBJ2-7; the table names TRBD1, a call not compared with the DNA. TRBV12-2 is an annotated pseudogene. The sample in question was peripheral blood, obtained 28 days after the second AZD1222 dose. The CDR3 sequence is CASRKSGQEAYEQYF. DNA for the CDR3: TGTGCAAGTCGAAAATCGGGACAGGAGGCCTACGAGCAGTACTTC.